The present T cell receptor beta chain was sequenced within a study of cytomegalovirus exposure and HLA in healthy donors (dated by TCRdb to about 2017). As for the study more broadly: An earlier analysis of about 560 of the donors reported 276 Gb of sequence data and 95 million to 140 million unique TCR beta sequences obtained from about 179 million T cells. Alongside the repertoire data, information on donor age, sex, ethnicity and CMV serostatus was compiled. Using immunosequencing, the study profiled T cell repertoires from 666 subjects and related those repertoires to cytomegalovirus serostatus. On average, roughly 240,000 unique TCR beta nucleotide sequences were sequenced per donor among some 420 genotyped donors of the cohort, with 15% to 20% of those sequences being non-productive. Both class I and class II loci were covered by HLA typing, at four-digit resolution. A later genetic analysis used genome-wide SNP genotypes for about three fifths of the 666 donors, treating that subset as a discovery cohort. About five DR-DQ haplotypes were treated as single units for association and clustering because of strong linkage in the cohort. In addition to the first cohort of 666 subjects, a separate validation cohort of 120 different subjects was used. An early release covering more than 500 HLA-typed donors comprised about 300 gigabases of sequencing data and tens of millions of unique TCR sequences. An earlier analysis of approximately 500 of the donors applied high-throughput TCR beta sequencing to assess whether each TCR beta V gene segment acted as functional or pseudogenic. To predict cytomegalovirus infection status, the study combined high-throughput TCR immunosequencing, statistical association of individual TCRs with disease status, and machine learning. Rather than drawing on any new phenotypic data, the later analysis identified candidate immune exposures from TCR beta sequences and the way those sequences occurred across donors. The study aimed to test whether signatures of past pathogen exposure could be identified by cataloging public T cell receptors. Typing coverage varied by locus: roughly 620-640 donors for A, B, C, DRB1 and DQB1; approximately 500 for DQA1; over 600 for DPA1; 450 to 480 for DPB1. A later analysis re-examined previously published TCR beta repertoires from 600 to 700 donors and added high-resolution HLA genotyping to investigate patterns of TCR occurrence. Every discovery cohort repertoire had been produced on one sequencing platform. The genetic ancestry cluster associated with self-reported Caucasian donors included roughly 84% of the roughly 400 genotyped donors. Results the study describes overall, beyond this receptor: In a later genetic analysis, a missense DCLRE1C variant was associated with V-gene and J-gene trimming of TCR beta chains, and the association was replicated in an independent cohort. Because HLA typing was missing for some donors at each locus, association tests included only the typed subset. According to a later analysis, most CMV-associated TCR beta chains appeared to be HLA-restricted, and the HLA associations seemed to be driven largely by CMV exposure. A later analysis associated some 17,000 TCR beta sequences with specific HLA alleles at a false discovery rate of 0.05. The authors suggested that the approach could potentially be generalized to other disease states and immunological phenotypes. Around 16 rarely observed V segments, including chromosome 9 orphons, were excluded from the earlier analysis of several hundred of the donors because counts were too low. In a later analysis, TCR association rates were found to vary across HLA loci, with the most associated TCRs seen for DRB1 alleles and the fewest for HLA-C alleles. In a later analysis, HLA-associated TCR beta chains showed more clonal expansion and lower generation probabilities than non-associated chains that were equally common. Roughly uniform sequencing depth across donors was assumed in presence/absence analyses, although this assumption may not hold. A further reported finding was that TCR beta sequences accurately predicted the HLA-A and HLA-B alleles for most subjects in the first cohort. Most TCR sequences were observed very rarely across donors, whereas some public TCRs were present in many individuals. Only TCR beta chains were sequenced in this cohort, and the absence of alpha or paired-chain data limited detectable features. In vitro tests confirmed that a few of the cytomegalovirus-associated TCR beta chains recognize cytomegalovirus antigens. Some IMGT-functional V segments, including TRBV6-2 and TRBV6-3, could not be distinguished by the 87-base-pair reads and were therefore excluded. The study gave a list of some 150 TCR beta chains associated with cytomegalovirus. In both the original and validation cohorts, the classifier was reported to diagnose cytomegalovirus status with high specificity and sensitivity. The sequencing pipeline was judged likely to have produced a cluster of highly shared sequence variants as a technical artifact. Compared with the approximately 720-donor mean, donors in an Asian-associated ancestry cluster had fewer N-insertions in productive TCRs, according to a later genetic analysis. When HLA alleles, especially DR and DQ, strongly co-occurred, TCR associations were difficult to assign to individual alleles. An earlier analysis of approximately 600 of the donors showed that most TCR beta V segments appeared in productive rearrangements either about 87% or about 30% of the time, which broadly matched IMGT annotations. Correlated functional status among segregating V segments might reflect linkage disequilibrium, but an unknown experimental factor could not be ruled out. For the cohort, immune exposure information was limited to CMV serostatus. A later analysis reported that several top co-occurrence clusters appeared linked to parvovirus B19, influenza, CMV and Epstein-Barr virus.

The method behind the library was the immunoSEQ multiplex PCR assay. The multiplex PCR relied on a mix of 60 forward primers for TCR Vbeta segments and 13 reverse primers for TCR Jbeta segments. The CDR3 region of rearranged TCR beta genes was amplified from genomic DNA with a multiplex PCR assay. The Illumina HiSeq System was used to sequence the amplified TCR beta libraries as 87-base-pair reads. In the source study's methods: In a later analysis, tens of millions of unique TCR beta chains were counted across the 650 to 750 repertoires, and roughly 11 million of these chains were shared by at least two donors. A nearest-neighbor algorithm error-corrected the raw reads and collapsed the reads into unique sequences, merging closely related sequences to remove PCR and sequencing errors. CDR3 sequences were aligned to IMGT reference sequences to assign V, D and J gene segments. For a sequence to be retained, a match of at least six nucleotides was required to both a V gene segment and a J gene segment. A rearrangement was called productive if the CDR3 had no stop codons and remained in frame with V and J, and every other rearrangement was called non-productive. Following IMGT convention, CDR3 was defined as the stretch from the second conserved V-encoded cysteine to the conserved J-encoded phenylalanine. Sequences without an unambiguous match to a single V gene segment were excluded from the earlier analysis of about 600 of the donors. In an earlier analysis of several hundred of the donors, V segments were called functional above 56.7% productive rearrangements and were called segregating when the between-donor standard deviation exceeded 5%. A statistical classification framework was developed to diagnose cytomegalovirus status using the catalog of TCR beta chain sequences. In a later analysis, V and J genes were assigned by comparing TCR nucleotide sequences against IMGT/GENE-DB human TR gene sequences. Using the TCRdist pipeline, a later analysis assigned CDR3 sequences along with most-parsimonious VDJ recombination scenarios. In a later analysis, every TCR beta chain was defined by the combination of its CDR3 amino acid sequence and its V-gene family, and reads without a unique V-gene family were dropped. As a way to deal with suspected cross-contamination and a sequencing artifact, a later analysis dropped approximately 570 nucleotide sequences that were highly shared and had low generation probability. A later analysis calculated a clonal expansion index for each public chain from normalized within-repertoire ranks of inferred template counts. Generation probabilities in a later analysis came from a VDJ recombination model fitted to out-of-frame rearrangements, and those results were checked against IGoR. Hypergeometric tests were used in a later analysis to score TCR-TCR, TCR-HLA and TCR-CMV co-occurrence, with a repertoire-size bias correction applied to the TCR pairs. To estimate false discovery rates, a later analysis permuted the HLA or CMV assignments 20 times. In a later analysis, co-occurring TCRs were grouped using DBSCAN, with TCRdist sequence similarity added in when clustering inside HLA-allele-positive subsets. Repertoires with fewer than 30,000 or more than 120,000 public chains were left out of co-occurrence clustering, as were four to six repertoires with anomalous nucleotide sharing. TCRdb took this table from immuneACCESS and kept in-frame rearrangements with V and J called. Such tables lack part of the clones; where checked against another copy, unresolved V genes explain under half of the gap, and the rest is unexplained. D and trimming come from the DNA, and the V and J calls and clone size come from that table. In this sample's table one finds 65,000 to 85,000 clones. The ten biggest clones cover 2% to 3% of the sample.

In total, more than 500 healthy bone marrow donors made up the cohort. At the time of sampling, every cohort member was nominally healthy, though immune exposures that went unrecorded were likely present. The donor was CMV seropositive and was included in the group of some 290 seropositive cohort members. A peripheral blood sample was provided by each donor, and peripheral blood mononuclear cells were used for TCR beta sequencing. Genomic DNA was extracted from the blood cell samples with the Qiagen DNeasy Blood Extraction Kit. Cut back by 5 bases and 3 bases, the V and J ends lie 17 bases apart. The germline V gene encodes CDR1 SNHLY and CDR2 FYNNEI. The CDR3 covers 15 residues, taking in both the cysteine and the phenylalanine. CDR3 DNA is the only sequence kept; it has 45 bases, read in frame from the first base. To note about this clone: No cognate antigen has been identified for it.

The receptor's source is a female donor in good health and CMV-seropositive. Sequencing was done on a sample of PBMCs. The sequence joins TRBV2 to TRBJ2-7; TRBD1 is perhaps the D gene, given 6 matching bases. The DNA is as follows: TGTGCCAGCAGTCCTGGCTGGGGGCACGGCTACGAGCAGTACTTC. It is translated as CASSPGWGHGYEQYF.